The next 29 T cell receptor beta chains were all read from a single sample in a study of cytomegalovirus exposure and HLA in healthy donors. PCR amplification relied on 60 Vbeta primers (plus 13 Jbeta primers). The data were produced by immunoSEQ multiplex PCR, yet TCRdb's version contains in-frame clones alone and is incomplete. Here the sample spans approximately 280,000 clones, 86% being singletons. Sequencing was done on a sample of PBMCs. The receptor set was obtained from a man aged 40-55 years in good health and CMV-seropositive.

The V call is TRBV30, the J call TRBJ2-2; tentative D call: TRBD2 (6 bases). Germline values: CDR1 GTSNPN, CDR2 SVGIG (reference sequence). Deletions cut 3 bases from V and 5 bases from J, with 7 bases between. The CDR3 extends over 12 amino acids. For the CDR3, the DNA is TGTGCCTGGAGGCGGGGTACCGGGGAGCTGTTTTTT. Its translation: CAWRRGTGELFF. The full variable domain, with the rest looked up from reference TRBV30 and TRBJ2-2, is SQTIHQWPATLVQPVGSPLSLECTVEGTSNPNLYWYRQAAGRGLQLLFYSVGIGQISSEVPQNLSASRPQDRQFILSSKKLLLSDSGFYLCAWRRGTGELFFGEGSRLTVL.

The chain is built from TRBV19 and TRBJ2-3; 9 bases align to TRBD2. Germline values: CDR1 LNHDA, CDR2 SQIVND (reference sequence). The CDR3 runs to 16 residues. After removal of 3 bases from V and 1 base from J, the junction contained 5 bases not matched to a gene. In DNA form, the CDR3 reads TGTGCCAGTAGTATTAGACTAGCGGCCGGCACAGATACGCAGTATTTT. Translation gives CASSIRLAAGTDTQYF.

This sequence joins TRBV9 and TRBJ1-2, with TRBD1 as a possible D gene (6 bases). The V and J ends lost 3 bases and 4 bases respectively, with 16 bases between them. This CDR3 has 15 residues. CDR1 SGDLS and CDR2 YYNGEE come from the germline V gene. CDR3 in amino acids: CASSEAVTGIYGYTF. DNA for the CDR3: TGTGCCAGCAGCGAGGCGGTAACAGGGATCTATGGCTACACCTTC.

In the case of this clone: Other DNA variants within this sample encode the same CDR3. This sequence joins TRBV18 and TRBJ2-7; TRBD2 agrees at 11 bases. Germline loops: CDR1 KGHSH, CDR2 LQKENI. The CDR3 totals 15 residues. The V gene end was trimmed by 3 bases and the J gene end by 1 base; junction bases not matched to a gene: 2. The CDR3 spells CASSPGTSGSYEQYF. CDR3 DNA: TGTGCCAGCTCACCGGGGACTAGCGGATCCTACGAGCAGTACTTC.

This clone appeared a few times. The chain uses TRBV2 and TRBJ2-3, with 11 positions matching TRBD2. V gave up 3 bases and J gave up 5 bases; unmatched junction bases: 7. The CDR3 runs 16 residues. CDR1 and CDR2 from the germline V gene are SNHLY and FYNNEI. The DNA of the CDR3 is TGTGCCAGCAGTGATGGAATAGCGGGAGGGCGAGATACGCAGTATTTT. Residues: CASSDGIAGGRDTQYF.

On this clone itself: One junction end disagrees with the germline gene, perhaps due to a read error. V and J are TRBV28 and TRBJ2-7; D is undetermined. Per germline, CDR1 MDHEN and CDR2 SYDVKM. The CDR3 consists of 14 residues. CDR3 in amino acids: CATNAGAISCEQYF. In nucleotides, the CDR3 is TGTGCCACCAACGCCGGTGCCATCTCCTGCGAGCAGTACTTC.

The rearrangement uses TRBV19 and TRBJ2-7; D is perhaps TRBD2 (6 bases). CDR1 is LNHDA and CDR2 is SQIVND in the germline V gene (reference sequence). The CDR3 totals 14 residues. Trimming removed 3 bases at V and 6 bases at J, with 15 bases between. The CDR3 spells CASSIMRGTSEQYF. For the CDR3, the DNA is TGTGCCAGTAGTATTATGCGCGGGACGTCCGAGCAGTACTTC.

V gene TRBV11-2 combines with J gene TRBJ2-5; 7 bases fit TRBD1. Germline loops: CDR1 SGHAT, CDR2 FQNNGV. The CDR3 sequence is 16 residues long. V dropped 2 bases and J dropped 2; count of bases not matched to a gene: 8. Written as DNA, the CDR3 is TGTGCCAGCAGCTTATCTGGCGGCAGGGGGCAAGAGACCCAGTACTTC. Amino acid sequence: CASSLSGGRGQETQYF.

The J gene is TRBJ1-3, the V gene TRBV28, with D tentatively TRBD1 (5 bases). The CDR3 runs to 12 residues. Germline V gene data show CDR1 as MDHEN and CDR2 as SYDVKM. Trimming took off 6 bases at V and 4 bases at J, with 7 bases between the two ends. CDR3: CASRSGGNTIYF. The CDR3 DNA is TGTGCCAGCAGATCAGGGGGAAACACCATATATTTT.

This clone occurred a few times. J is TRBJ1-1 and V is TRBV2, with D perhaps matching TRBD1 (6 bases). V was shortened by 10 bases and J by 4 bases, with 13 bases between the two germline ends. In germline, CDR1 is SNHLY, CDR2 FYNNEI. CDR3 length equals 12 residues. CDR3 DNA sequence: TGTGCCATCAGCGGGGGGCTCACTGAAGCTTTCTTT. Translation gives CAISGGLTEAFF.

The J gene is TRBJ2-2, the V gene TRBV6-6, with a possible D match to TRBD1 (6 bases). Germline values: CDR1 MNHNY, CDR2 SVGAGI (reference sequence). Deletions cut 0 bases from V and 3 bases from J, with 8 bases between. The CDR3 totals 15 residues. For the CDR3, the DNA is TGTGCCAGCAGTTACTCCGGACAGTACACCGGGGAGCTGTTTTTT. The encoded protein is CASSYSGQYTGELFF.

This sequence joins TRBV30 and TRBJ2-7; 11 nucleotides agree with TRBD1. The V and J ends lost 3 bases and 3 bases, in that order; junction bases with no gene match: 7. There are 15 residues in the CDR3. CDR1 and CDR2 from the germline V gene are GTSNPN and SVGIG (reference sequence). Written as DNA, the CDR3 is TGTGCCTGGAGACTCTGGACAGGGGGCAACTACGAGCAGTACTTC. This gives the protein CAWRLWTGGNYEQYF.

The rearrangement uses TRBV29-1 and TRBJ1-1; 7 bases are a match to TRBD1. The V and J ends lost 3 bases and 4 bases, in that order; junction bases with no gene match: 5. The CDR3 has 13 amino acids. Looked up from germline, CDR1 is SQVTM and CDR2 is ANQGSEA. This CDR3 is CSVEASGGTEAFF. The DNA of the CDR3 is TGCAGCGTTGAGGCGTCAGGGGGCACTGAAGCTTTCTTT.

The chain has TRBV29-1 and TRBJ2-2; weak D call: TRBD2 (7 bases). V was pared by 4 bases and J by 3 bases, with 15 bases between. CDR3 size: 15 residues. Germline V gives CDR1 SQVTM, CDR2 ANQGSEA. The chain's CDR3 is CSVGEGDTHTGELFF. For the CDR3, the DNA is TGCAGCGTTGGGGAGGGGGACACCCACACCGGGGAGCTGTTTTTT.

The chain employs TRBV7-8 and TRBJ2-5; D possibly corresponds to TRBD1 (5 bases). Trimming pared 4 bases from V and 5 bases from J, leaving 11 bases between. This CDR3 comprises 13 residues. From germline, CDR1 is SGHVS and CDR2 FQNEAQ. The DNA of the CDR3 is TGTGCCAGCAGCTCAGGGTCCAGGGAGACCCAGTACTTC. This translates into CASSSGSRETQYF. Looking up the rest from reference TRBV7-8 and TRBJ2-5 gives the full variable domain: GAGVSQSPRYKVAKRGQDVALRCDPISGHVSLFWYQQALGQGPEFLTYFQNEAQLDKSGLPSDRFFAERPEGSVSTLKIQRTQQEDSAVYLCASSSGSRETQYFGPGTRLLVL.

The chain is built from TRBV28 and TRBJ2-2, with TRBD1 matching 10 bases. Trimming at V came to 8 bases and at J to 4 bases, leaving 4 bases not matched to a gene. Germline loops: CDR1 MDHEN, CDR2 SYDVKM. This CDR3 is built from 14 residues. In nucleotides, the CDR3 is TGTGCCAGCCTCCGGGACAGGGGCACCGGGGAGCTGTTTTTT. Translated: CASLRDRGTGELFF.

The chain is built from TRBV11-1 and TRBJ2-5; perhaps TRBD2 as D (6 bases). Germline V gene sequence: CDR1 SGHAT, CDR2 FQDESV (reference sequence). Trimming took 6 bases from V and 9 from J, leaving 26 bases between them. This CDR3 has 16 residues. CDR3 amino acids: CASSKPTAGGGGSQYF. DNA for the CDR3: TGTGCCAGCAGTAAACCAACGGCCGGGGGAGGAGGGTCCCAGTACTTC.

The chain recombines TRBV19 with TRBJ2-1; TRBD1 agrees at 9 bases. CDR1 LNHDA and CDR2 SQIVND come from the germline V gene (reference sequence). V shed 5 bases, J shed 7 bases, and the junction held 6 bases outside the gene matches. This CDR3 comprises 14 residues. The CDR3 loop reads CASSPGQGRNEQFF. The DNA of the CDR3 is TGTGCCAGTAGTCCGGGACAGGGCAGGAATGAGCAGTTCTTC.

This sequence joins TRBV9 and TRBJ2-1, with D possibly matching TRBD1 (6 bases). Looked up from germline, CDR1 is SGDLS and CDR2 is YYNGEE. The CDR3 is 14 residues long. V was trimmed by 7 bases and J by 4 bases, leaving 15 bases between them. The CDR3 sequence: CASGPGTSYNEQFF. The CDR3 DNA follows: TGTGCCAGCGGGCCCGGGACATCATACAATGAGCAGTTCTTC.

DNA for the CDR3: TGTGCCAGCAGCTCGACCGGGACAGGGGATGAAAAACTGTTTTTT. This translates into CASSSTGTGDEKLFF. The chain is built from TRBV11-2 and TRBJ1-4; 10 bases match TRBD1. V trimming: 4 bases; J trimming: 6 bases; junction bases outside the gene matches: 5. The CDR3 totals 15 residues. The germline V gene encodes CDR1 SGHAT and CDR2 FQNNGV.

This chain joins TRBV6-5 and TRBJ2-7; the D gene is possibly TRBD2 (5 bases). V lost 5 bases and J lost 0, with 14 bases in between. CDR1 is MNHEY and CDR2 is SVGAGI in the germline V gene. This CDR3 spans 15 amino acids. Here the CDR3 reads CASSRGSKPSYEQYF. The CDR3 coding sequence is TGTGCCAGCAGTCGAGGGTCCAAGCCCTCCTACGAGCAGTACTTC.

The chain carries TRBV9 and TRBJ2-5, with TRBD2 as a possible D gene (6 bases). The CDR3 loop spans 15 amino acids. CDR1 SGDLS and CDR2 YYNGEE come from the germline V gene. V lost 0 bases and J lost 1, with 10 bases in between. CDR3 nucleotide sequence: TGTGCCAGCAGCGTAGCTACTAGCCCCCAAGAGACCCAGTACTTC. The encoded protein is CASSVATSPQETQYF.

Worth noting for this clone: Different DNA sequences within this sample yield the same CDR3. The genes are TRBV2 and TRBJ1-5, with D perhaps matching TRBD1 (6 bases). Trimming shortened V by 4 bases and J by 4 bases, and 8 bases separated the two germline ends. Germline loops: CDR1 SNHLY, CDR2 FYNNEI. The CDR3 covers 13 residues. CDR3 loop: CASSGTGNQPQHF. Here the CDR3 DNA reads TGTGCCAGCAGTGGTACAGGGAATCAGCCCCAGCATTTT.

The gene calls are TRBV21-1 and TRBJ1-5; TRBD1, the table's D call, was not compared with the DNA. TRBV21-1 is marked as a pseudogene. This CDR3 spans 20 amino acids. CDR3: CASSKENRTASPWSNQPQHF. CDR3 coding DNA: TGTGCCAGCAGCAAAGAAAATCGGACAGCCTCCCCTTGGAGCAATCAGCCCCAGCATTTT.

CDR3 region: CASSLRDRGGDTQYF. CDR3 DNA: TGCGCCAGCAGCCTCCGGGACAGAGGAGGAGATACGCAGTATTTT. The chain recombines TRBV4-1 with TRBJ2-3, with 7 bases matching TRBD1. The ends lost 4 bases at V and 5 bases at J; junction bases unmatched: 9. The length of the CDR3 is 15 residues. Per the germline V gene, CDR1 is MGHRA and CDR2 is YSYEKL.

The sample holds a few counts of this clone. The rearrangement links TRBV11-2 to TRBJ2-7; 9 nucleotides match TRBD2. Losses at the gene ends were 1 base for V and 3 bases for J; bases not matched to a gene: 7. This CDR3 has 16 residues. Germline V gene data show CDR1 as SGHAT and CDR2 as FQNNGV. Here the CDR3 reads CASSLAGSGSFYEQYF. As DNA, the CDR3 is TGTGCCAGCAGCTTAGCAGGTAGCGGGAGCTTCTACGAGCAGTACTTC.

V usage is TRBV19 and J usage is TRBJ2-1; 8 bases map to TRBD2. The CDR3 is 17 amino acids. CDR1 and CDR2 (germline): LNHDA, SQIVND (reference sequence). J lost 2 bases, V lost 1 base, and 7 bases had no gene match. In nucleotides, the CDR3 is TGTGCCAGTAGTATAGCGGCCGCCGGGAGGGCCTACAATGAGCAGTTCTTC. This gives the protein CASSIAAAGRAYNEQFF.

In nucleotides, the CDR3 is TGTGCCAGCTCATCCCTAGCGAAGGACCTATACGAGCAGTACTTC. This translates into CASSSLAKDLYEQYF. The V gene is TRBV18, the J gene TRBJ2-7; the D gene is possibly TRBD2 (6 bases). CDR1 and CDR2 from the germline V gene are KGHSH and LQKENI. This CDR3 spans 15 amino acids. V was clipped by 5 bases and J by 4 bases, with 18 bases between them.

The gene calls are TRBV9 and TRBJ2-1; TRBD1 matches at 7 bases. Germline V gene lookup returns CDR1 SGDLS and CDR2 YYNGEE. The V segment lost 7 bases and the J segment 0 bases; nucleotides outside the gene matches: 7. CDR3 size: 15 residues. CDR3 residues: CASGTDGFSYNEQFF. As DNA, the CDR3 is TGTGCCAGCGGGACAGACGGATTCTCCTACAATGAGCAGTTCTTC.